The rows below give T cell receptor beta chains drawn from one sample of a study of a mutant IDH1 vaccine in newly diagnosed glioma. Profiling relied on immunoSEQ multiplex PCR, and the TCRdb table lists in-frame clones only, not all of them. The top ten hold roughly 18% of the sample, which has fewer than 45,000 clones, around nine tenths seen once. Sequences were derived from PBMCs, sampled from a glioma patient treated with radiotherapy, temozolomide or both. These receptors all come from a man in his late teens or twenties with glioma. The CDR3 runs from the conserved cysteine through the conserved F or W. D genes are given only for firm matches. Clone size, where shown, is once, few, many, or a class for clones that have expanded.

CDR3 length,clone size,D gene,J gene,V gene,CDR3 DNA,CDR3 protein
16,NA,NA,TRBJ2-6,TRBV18,TGTGCCAGCTCACCACAGGGGACGAACGGGGCCAACGTCCTGACTTTC,CASSPQGTNGANVLTF
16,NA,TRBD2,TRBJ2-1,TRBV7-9,TGTGCCAGCAGCTTAGATTCTAGCGGTATTTACAATGAGCAGTTCTTC,CASSLDSSGIYNEQFF
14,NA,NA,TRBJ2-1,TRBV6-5,TGTGCCAGCAGTTACCGAGGGGTCGCCAATGAGCAGTTCTTC,CASSYRGVANEQFF
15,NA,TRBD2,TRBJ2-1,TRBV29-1,TGCAGCGTTGAAGGACTAGCGGTGTTCTACAATGAGCAGTTCTTC,CSVEGLAVFYNEQFF
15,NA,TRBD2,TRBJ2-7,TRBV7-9,TGTGCCAGCAGCCCCCGGACTAGCGGGTACTACGAGCAGTACTTC,CASSPRTSGYYEQYF
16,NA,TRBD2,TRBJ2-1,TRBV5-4,TGTGCCAGCAGCTGGACTTATAGCGGGAGGGGGAATGAGCAGTTCTTC,CASSWTYSGRGNEQFF
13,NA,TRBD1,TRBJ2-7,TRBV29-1,TGCAGCGTTGAAATACAGGGGAATCCCAGGCAGTACTTC,CSVEIQGNPRQYF
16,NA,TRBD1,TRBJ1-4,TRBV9,TGTGCCAGCAGCGCCGGGACAGGGGTGGTTAATGAAAAACTGTTTTTT,CASSAGTGVVNEKLFF
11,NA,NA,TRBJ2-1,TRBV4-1,TGCGCCAGCAGCCAGTACAATGAGCAGTTCTTC,CASSQYNEQFF
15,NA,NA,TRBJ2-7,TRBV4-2,TGTGCCAGCAGCCAAGACCCGGGATATTCCTACGAGCAGTACTTC,CASSQDPGYSYEQYF
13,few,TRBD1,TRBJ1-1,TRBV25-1,TGTGCCAGCCGGGACAGGGTAGAACTTGAAGCTTTCTTT,CASRDRVELEAFF
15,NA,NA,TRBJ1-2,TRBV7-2,TGTGCCAGCAGTCCAACTGGGACAACAGGCTATGGCTACACCTTC,CASSPTGTTGYGYTF
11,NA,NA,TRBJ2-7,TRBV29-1,TGCAGCGTCGGAACAGCCTACGAGCAGTACTTC,CSVGTAYEQYF
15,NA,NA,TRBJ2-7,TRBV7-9,TGTGCCAGCAGCAACAAAGGGGACCGAACCTACGAGCAGTACTTC,CASSNKGDRTYEQYF
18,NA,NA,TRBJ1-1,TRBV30,TGTGCCTATACCCCGGGCCAGGGGAGGGAAAGGCCCGATTTTGGAGCTTTCTTT,CAYTPGQGRERPDFGAFF
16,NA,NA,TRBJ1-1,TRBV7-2,TGTGCCAGCAGCTTAGTGTTTGACACCCCTCCAGCTGAAGCTTTCTTT,CASSLVFDTPPAEAFF
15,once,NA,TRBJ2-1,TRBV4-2,TGTGCCAGCAGCCAAGATAGTGGCAAACACAATGAGCAGTTCTTC,CASSQDSGKHNEQFF
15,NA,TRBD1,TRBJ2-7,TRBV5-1,TGCGCCAGCAGTTTTGGACAGGCTATGTCCTACGAGCAGTACTTC,CASSFGQAMSYEQYF